Listed below are T cell receptor beta chains from one sample, sequenced in a study of blood T cell repertoires in COVID-19. Profiling relied on immunoSEQ multiplex PCR, and the TCRdb table lists in-frame clones only, not all of them. The table shows about 35,000 clones, with more than 80% occurring only once. The specimen was peripheral blood. All receptors come from a man aged 60-69 years in a cohort sampled during active COVID-19. Each CDR3 is given with its conserved first and last residue. The order of the fields is D gene, clone size, V gene, J gene, CDR3 DNA, CDR3 protein. A D gene is named only where the DNA matches it firmly. Clone size appears in some rows only: once, few, many, or a class for an expanded clone.

d_call: -
clone_size: -
v_call: TRBV5-4
j_call: TRBJ1-3
cdr3_nt: TGTGCCAGCAGCCCTAGTGACAGGAATGAGGGAAACACCATATATTTT
cdr3_aa: CASSPSDRNEGNTIYF

d_call: -
clone_size: -
v_call: TRBV4-2
j_call: TRBJ2-2
cdr3_nt: TGTGCCAGCAGCCAGCGGCCCGGGGAGCTGTTTTTT
cdr3_aa: CASSQRPGELFF

d_call: TRBD1
clone_size: -
v_call: TRBV5-8
j_call: TRBJ1-6
cdr3_nt: TGTGCCAGCAGCCGAAAGGACAGGGGGCTTAATTCACCCCTCCACTTT
cdr3_aa: CASSRKDRGLNSPLHF

d_call: TRBD2
clone_size: -
v_call: TRBV6-1
j_call: TRBJ2-3
cdr3_nt: TGTGCCAGCAGTGAAGCGAGAGCGGGAGGGCCCACAGATACGCAGTATTTT
cdr3_aa: CASSEARAGGPTDTQYF

d_call: TRBD1
clone_size: few
v_call: TRBV19
j_call: TRBJ1-6
cdr3_nt: TGTGCCAGTAGTATTGGGACAGAAAATTCACCCCTCCACTTT
cdr3_aa: CASSIGTENSPLHF

d_call: -
clone_size: -
v_call: TRBV5-1
j_call: TRBJ1-6
cdr3_nt: TGCGCCAGCAGCCGACAGTTCTCGAATTCACCCCTCCACTTT
cdr3_aa: CASSRQFSNSPLHF

d_call: -
clone_size: -
v_call: TRBV28
j_call: TRBJ1-5
cdr3_nt: TGTGCCAGCAGTTTGTTAGCCAATCAGCCCCAGCATTTT
cdr3_aa: CASSLLANQPQHF

d_call: -
clone_size: -
v_call: TRBV7-2
j_call: TRBJ2-5
cdr3_nt: TGTGCCAGCAGCTTAGTCGGCGGGATTGAAGAGACCCAGTACTTC
cdr3_aa: CASSLVGGIEETQYF

d_call: TRBD2
clone_size: -
v_call: TRBV9
j_call: TRBJ2-2
cdr3_nt: TGTGCCAGCAGCGTAGCCGCAGGAGCGGGAACCGGGGAGCTGTTTTTT
cdr3_aa: CASSVAAGAGTGELFF

d_call: -
clone_size: -
v_call: TRBV28
j_call: TRBJ2-3
cdr3_nt: TGTGCCAGCAGTTTACAGTTCGAGCAGTATTTT
cdr3_aa: CASSLQFEQYF

d_call: -
clone_size: -
v_call: TRBV27
j_call: TRBJ1-2
cdr3_nt: TGTGCCAGCAGACCAAGCTATCGGTCGTACTCTTATGGCTACACCTTC
cdr3_aa: CASRPSYRSYSYGYTF

d_call: TRBD1
clone_size: -
v_call: TRBV15
j_call: TRBJ1-5
cdr3_nt: TGTGCCACCAGCAGCACAGGGGAGAGGGGGCAGCCCCAGCATTTT
cdr3_aa: CATSSTGERGQPQHF

d_call: TRBD2
clone_size: -
v_call: TRBV10-3
j_call: TRBJ2-2
cdr3_nt: TGTGCCAGCAAAGGGGACTACAACACCGGGGAGCTGTTTTTT
cdr3_aa: CASKGDYNTGELFF

d_call: -
clone_size: -
v_call: TRBV4-1
j_call: TRBJ1-5
cdr3_nt: TGCGCCAGCAGCCAAGGATTCGGGGGACCTCATCAGCCCCAGCATTTT
cdr3_aa: CASSQGFGGPHQPQHF

d_call: TRBD1
clone_size: -
v_call: TRBV5-1
j_call: TRBJ1-2
cdr3_nt: TGCGCCAGCAGCTTGGACGTCACAGGGGGGACCGGCTACACCTTC
cdr3_aa: CASSLDVTGGTGYTF

d_call: -
clone_size: -
v_call: TRBV9
j_call: TRBJ2-7
cdr3_nt: TGTGCCAGCAGCGTAGTCAGTGACTCCTACGAGCAGTACTTC
cdr3_aa: CASSVVSDSYEQYF

d_call: TRBD1
clone_size: -
v_call: TRBV7-9
j_call: TRBJ1-1
cdr3_nt: TGTGCCAGCAGCTTGCAGGGGGCGCGTACTGAAGCTTTCTTT
cdr3_aa: CASSLQGARTEAFF

d_call: -
clone_size: medium-sized
v_call: TRBV28
j_call: TRBJ2-3
cdr3_nt: TGTGCCAGCAGTTCCGACAAACTAGCAGATACGCAGTATTTT
cdr3_aa: CASSSDKLADTQYF

d_call: -
clone_size: -
v_call: TRBV5-1
j_call: TRBJ1-6
cdr3_nt: TGCGCCAGCAGCTTGGTAGGGGAGGAGGGTTCACCCCTCCACTTT
cdr3_aa: CASSLVGEEGSPLHF

d_call: TRBD2
clone_size: -
v_call: TRBV30
j_call: TRBJ2-1
cdr3_nt: TGTGCCTGGAGTCGCAGCGAGCGGGACCTGGATGAGCAGTTCTTC
cdr3_aa: CAWSRSERDLDEQFF

d_call: TRBD1
clone_size: -
v_call: TRBV10-3
j_call: TRBJ2-7
cdr3_nt: TGTGCCACCTCCGCCGGACAGGGGGACTACGAGCAGTACTTC
cdr3_aa: CATSAGQGDYEQYF

d_call: -
clone_size: -
v_call: TRBV15
j_call: TRBJ1-1
cdr3_nt: TGTGCCACCAGCAGAGATTATAGAGCGGCTGAAGCTTTCTTT
cdr3_aa: CATSRDYRAAEAFF

d_call: TRBD2
clone_size: -
v_call: TRBV24-1
j_call: TRBJ2-1
cdr3_nt: TGTGCCACCAGTTCTTCCCGGGGGCTAGCGGGAGCTGCGTTGACCTACAATGAGCAGTTCTTC
cdr3_aa: CATSSSRGLAGAALTYNEQFF

d_call: TRBD1
clone_size: -
v_call: TRBV5-1
j_call: TRBJ2-2
cdr3_nt: TGCGCCAGCAACCCCGGGACAGGTTTAAACACCGGGGAGCTGTTTTTT
cdr3_aa: CASNPGTGLNTGELFF

d_call: -
clone_size: -
v_call: TRBV12-3/TRBV12-4
j_call: TRBJ2-5
cdr3_nt: TGTGCCAGCAGCCCGGGACTCCAAGAGACCCAGTACTTC
cdr3_aa: CASSPGLQETQYF

d_call: TRBD1
clone_size: once
v_call: TRBV28
j_call: TRBJ1-6
cdr3_nt: TGTGCCAGCATAGCGGGACAGCGAAATAATTCACCCCTCCACTTT
cdr3_aa: CASIAGQRNNSPLHF

d_call: -
clone_size: once
v_call: TRBV5-8
j_call: TRBJ1-3
cdr3_nt: TGTGCCAGCAGCTTGGTTAGCTACCTCTCTGGAAACACCATATATTTT
cdr3_aa: CASSLVSYLSGNTIYF

d_call: TRBD2
clone_size: -
v_call: TRBV6-2/TRBV6-3
j_call: TRBJ2-5
cdr3_nt: TGTGCCAGCAGTTACCTCGGGGGGGGAGAGACCCAGTACTTC
cdr3_aa: CASSYLGGGETQYF

d_call: -
clone_size: -
v_call: TRBV6-5
j_call: TRBJ2-1
cdr3_nt: TGTGCCTCTCGCCGCGGGGAGCAGTTCTTC
cdr3_aa: CASRRGEQFF

d_call: TRBD1
clone_size: -
v_call: TRBV2
j_call: TRBJ2-3
cdr3_nt: TGTGTCAGCAGTGCCGACAGGGGGCCTAGCACAGATACGCAGTATTTT
cdr3_aa: CVSSADRGPSTDTQYF

d_call: -
clone_size: -
v_call: TRBV12-5
j_call: TRBJ1-5
cdr3_nt: TGTGCTAGTGCCGGGGGGGTGACCCAGCATTTT
cdr3_aa: CASAGGVTQHF

d_call: -
clone_size: -
v_call: TRBV7-8
j_call: TRBJ1-1
cdr3_nt: TGTGCCAGCAGCTTAGAGGCAGGGAACACTGAAGCTTTCTTT
cdr3_aa: CASSLEAGNTEAFF

d_call: -
clone_size: -
v_call: TRBV7-9
j_call: TRBJ1-1
cdr3_nt: TGTGCCAGCAGCCCGGAGACAGGCCGGAGTGAAGCTTTCTTT
cdr3_aa: CASSPETGRSEAFF

d_call: TRBD2
clone_size: -
v_call: TRBV19
j_call: TRBJ2-1
cdr3_nt: TGTGCCAGTAGTGGAACCCTACTAGCGGGAGTGACTGGGCGTGAGCAGTTCTTC
cdr3_aa: CASSGTLLAGVTGREQFF

d_call: -
clone_size: medium-sized
v_call: TRBV2
j_call: TRBJ2-1
cdr3_nt: TGTGCCAGCGAAGAAGGTAGCGACAATGAGCAGTTCTTC
cdr3_aa: CASEEGSDNEQFF

d_call: -
clone_size: -
v_call: TRBV12-3/TRBV12-4
j_call: TRBJ2-7
cdr3_nt: TGTGCCAGCTCCGGGGGCGAGCAGTACTTC
cdr3_aa: CASSGGEQYF

d_call: TRBD1
clone_size: -
v_call: TRBV4-1
j_call: TRBJ1-6
cdr3_nt: TGCGCCAGCAGCCGAGAACGGACAGGACCCTTTTCACCCCTCCACTTT
cdr3_aa: CASSRERTGPFSPLHF

d_call: TRBD2
clone_size: -
v_call: TRBV30
j_call: TRBJ2-7
cdr3_nt: TGTGCCTGGAGGCTAAGCGGGGGGTCGTACGAGCAGTACTTC
cdr3_aa: CAWRLSGGSYEQYF

d_call: -
clone_size: -
v_call: TRBV28
j_call: TRBJ2-1
cdr3_nt: TGTGCCAGCAGTTTGGGAGTAGACTACAATGAGCAGTTCTTC
cdr3_aa: CASSLGVDYNEQFF

d_call: TRBD1
clone_size: -
v_call: TRBV7-8
j_call: TRBJ1-2
cdr3_nt: TGTGCCAGCAGCTCTACAGGGGCCTATGGCTACACCTTC
cdr3_aa: CASSSTGAYGYTF

d_call: -
clone_size: -
v_call: TRBV21-1
j_call: TRBJ1-2
cdr3_nt: TGTGCCAACCCTAAAATTCAGACAAACGGGACAGGGAAATACGGAGCCTATGGCTACACCTTC
cdr3_aa: CANPKIQTNGTGKYGAYGYTF

d_call: -
clone_size: medium-sized
v_call: TRBV7-8
j_call: TRBJ1-5
cdr3_nt: TGTGCCAGCAGCCTCGGAGGTCAGCCCCAGCATTTT
cdr3_aa: CASSLGGQPQHF

d_call: -
clone_size: -
v_call: TRBV5-1
j_call: TRBJ2-1
cdr3_nt: TGCGCCAGCACAAAAGACTACTCCTACAATGAGCAGTTCTTC
cdr3_aa: CASTKDYSYNEQFF

d_call: TRBD1
clone_size: -
v_call: TRBV5-4
j_call: TRBJ2-7
cdr3_nt: TGTGCCAGCAGCTCAAGACCACCGGGACAGGGGATCGAGCAGTACTTC
cdr3_aa: CASSSRPPGQGIEQYF

d_call: -
clone_size: -
v_call: TRBV6-6
j_call: TRBJ2-2
cdr3_nt: TGTGCCAGCAGGGCCGGAGAGGGCACCGGGGAGCTGTTTTTT
cdr3_aa: CASRAGEGTGELFF

d_call: -
clone_size: -
v_call: TRBV2
j_call: TRBJ2-1
cdr3_nt: TGTGCCAGCAGCCTGGGGGCAAATAATGAGCAGTTCTTC
cdr3_aa: CASSLGANNEQFF

d_call: TRBD1
clone_size: -
v_call: TRBV5-4
j_call: TRBJ2-5
cdr3_nt: TGTGCCAGCAGCTTGGGGGGGACAGGACCTCAAGAGACCCAGTACTTC
cdr3_aa: CASSLGGTGPQETQYF

d_call: -
clone_size: -
v_call: TRBV6-5
j_call: TRBJ2-5
cdr3_nt: TGTGCCAGCACGCAGCGGTACCAAGAGACCCAGTACTTC
cdr3_aa: CASTQRYQETQYF

d_call: -
clone_size: -
v_call: TRBV2
j_call: TRBJ2-2
cdr3_nt: TGTGCCAGCAGTGAAATCCCTGCGCCCGGGGAGCTGTTTTTT
cdr3_aa: CASSEIPAPGELFF

d_call: TRBD1
clone_size: few
v_call: TRBV7-9
j_call: TRBJ1-1
cdr3_nt: TGTGCCAGCAGCAACCCGACAGGGATGAACACTGAAGCTTTCTTT
cdr3_aa: CASSNPTGMNTEAFF

d_call: TRBD1
clone_size: once
v_call: TRBV19
j_call: TRBJ2-6
cdr3_nt: TGTGCCAGCCTCCGGGACAGGGGCCTCTCTGGGGCCAACGTCCTGACTTTC
cdr3_aa: CASLRDRGLSGANVLTF

d_call: TRBD2
clone_size: -
v_call: TRBV2
j_call: TRBJ2-3
cdr3_nt: TGTGCCAGCAAAGGAGACGGGGGGAACACAGATACGCAGTATTTT
cdr3_aa: CASKGDGGNTDTQYF

d_call: -
clone_size: -
v_call: TRBV6-1
j_call: TRBJ2-7
cdr3_nt: TGTGCCAGCAGTGACAGGTCGAACTCCGAGCAGTACTTC
cdr3_aa: CASSDRSNSEQYF

d_call: TRBD1
clone_size: few
v_call: TRBV7-9
j_call: TRBJ2-7
cdr3_nt: TGTGCCAGCAGCTTAGGGGACAGGGGAATCTACGAGCAGTACTTC
cdr3_aa: CASSLGDRGIYEQYF